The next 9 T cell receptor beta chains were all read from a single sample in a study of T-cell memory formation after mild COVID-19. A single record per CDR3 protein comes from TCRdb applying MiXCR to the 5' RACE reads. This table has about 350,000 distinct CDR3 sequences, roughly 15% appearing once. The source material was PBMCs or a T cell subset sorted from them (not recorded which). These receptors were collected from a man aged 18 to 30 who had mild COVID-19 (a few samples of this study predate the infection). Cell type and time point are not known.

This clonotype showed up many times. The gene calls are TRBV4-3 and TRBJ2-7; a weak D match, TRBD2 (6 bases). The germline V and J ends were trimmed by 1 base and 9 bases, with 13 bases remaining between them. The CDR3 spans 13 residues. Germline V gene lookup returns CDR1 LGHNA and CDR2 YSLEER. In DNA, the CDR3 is TGCGCCAGCAGCCAAGTTGGCGGGGTGTTGCAGTACTTC. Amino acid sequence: CASSQVGGVLQYF.

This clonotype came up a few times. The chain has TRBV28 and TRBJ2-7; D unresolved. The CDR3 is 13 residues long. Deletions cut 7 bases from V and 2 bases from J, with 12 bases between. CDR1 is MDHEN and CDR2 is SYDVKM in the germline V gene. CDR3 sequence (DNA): TGTGCCAGCATGCGTCGCGGAGCCTACGAGCAGTACGTC. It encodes CASMRRGAYEQYV.

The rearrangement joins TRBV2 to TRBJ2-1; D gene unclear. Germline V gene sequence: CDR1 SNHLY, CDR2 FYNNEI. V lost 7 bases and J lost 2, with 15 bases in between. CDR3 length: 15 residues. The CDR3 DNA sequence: TGTGCCAGCACCCCGTTCGAGGCTACCTACAATGAGCAGTTCTTC. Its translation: CASTPFEATYNEQFF.

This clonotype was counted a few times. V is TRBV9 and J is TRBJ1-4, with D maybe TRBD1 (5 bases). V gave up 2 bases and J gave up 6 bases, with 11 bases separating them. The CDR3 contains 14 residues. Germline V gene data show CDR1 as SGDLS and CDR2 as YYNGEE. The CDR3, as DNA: TGTGCCAGCAGCGTTGAGGGGAGCGATGAAAAACTGTTTTTT. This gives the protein CASSVEGSDEKLFF.

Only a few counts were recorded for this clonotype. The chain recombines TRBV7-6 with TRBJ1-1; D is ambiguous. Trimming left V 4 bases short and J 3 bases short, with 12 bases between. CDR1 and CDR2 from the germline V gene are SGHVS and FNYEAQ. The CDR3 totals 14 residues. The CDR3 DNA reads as TGTGCCAGCAGCTCCCGCACCCTAGACACTGAAGCTTTCTTT. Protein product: CASSSRTLDTEAFF. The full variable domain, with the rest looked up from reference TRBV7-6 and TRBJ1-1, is GAGVSQSPRYKVTKRGQDVALRCDPISGHVSLYWYRQALGQGPEFLTYFNYEAQQDKSGLPNDRFSAERPEGSISTLTIQRTEQRDSAMYRCASSSRTLDTEAFFGQGTRLTVV.

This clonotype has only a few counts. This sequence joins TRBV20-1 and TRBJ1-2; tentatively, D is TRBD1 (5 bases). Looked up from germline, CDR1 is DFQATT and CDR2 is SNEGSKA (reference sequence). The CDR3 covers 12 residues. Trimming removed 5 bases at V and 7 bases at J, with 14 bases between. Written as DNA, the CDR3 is TGCAGTGCTCCTCTTGCGGGGCTTGGCTACACCTTC. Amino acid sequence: CSAPLAGLGYTF.

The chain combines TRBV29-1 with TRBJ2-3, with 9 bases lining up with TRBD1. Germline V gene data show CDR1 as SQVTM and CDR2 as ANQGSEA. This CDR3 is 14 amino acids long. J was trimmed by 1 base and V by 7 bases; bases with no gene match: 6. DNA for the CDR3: TGCAGCGCAAAAACAGGGGGCGGCACAGATACGCAGTATTTT. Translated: CSAKTGGGTDTQYF.

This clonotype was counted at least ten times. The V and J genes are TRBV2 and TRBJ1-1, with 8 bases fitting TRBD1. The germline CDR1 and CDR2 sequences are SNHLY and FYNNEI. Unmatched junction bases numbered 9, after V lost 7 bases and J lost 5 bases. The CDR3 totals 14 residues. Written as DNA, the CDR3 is TGTGCCAGCATGCCCGCAGGGGGCTGGACTGAAGCTTTCTTT. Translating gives CASMPAGGWTEAFF. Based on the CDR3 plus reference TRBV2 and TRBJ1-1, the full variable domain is EPEVTQTPSHQVTQMGQEVILRCVPISNHLYFYWYRQILGQKVEFLVSFYNNEISEKSEIFDDQFSVERPDGSNFTLKIRSTKLEDSAMYFCASMPAGGWTEAFFGQGTRLTVV.

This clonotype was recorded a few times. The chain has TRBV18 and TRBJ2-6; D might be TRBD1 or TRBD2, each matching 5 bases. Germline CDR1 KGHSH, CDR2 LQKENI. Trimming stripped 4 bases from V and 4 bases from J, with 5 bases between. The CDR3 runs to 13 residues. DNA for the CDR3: TGTGCCAGCTCACGGGACGGGGCCAACGTCCTGACTTTC. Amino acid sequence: CASSRDGANVLTF.